This entry describes one TCR beta chain. V shed 6 bases and J 2 bases; nucleotides not matched to a gene: 6. CDR1 and CDR2 from the germline V gene are MNHEY and SVGAGI. This CDR3 has 15 residues. Measured with immunoSEQ multiplex PCR; TCRdb has only the in-frame clones, and not every one. The table shows 200,000 to 250,000 clones, with 88% occurring only once. This sample stems from a study of blood T cell repertoires in COVID-19. Overall study context: Researchers got acute and convalescent COVID-19 samples from the United States, Italy and Spain. PBMCs, B-cell-depleted T cells, or T cells provided the cDNA or gDNA that made up the material.

Patients of the Seattle cohort, enrolled during active infection, were followed longitudinally. The material sequenced was peripheral blood. V and J are TRBV6-5 and TRBJ2-4; 8 positions match TRBD1. The receptor's source is a woman aged 25 to 39 with COVID-19, enrolled during active disease. CDR3 region: CASSLTGVTKNIQYF. The CDR3 coding sequence is TGTGCCAGCAGCCTGACAGGGGTAACCAAAAACATTCAGTACTTC.